This TCR beta chain was captured by sequencing in a study of control samples from healthy donors and cancer patients. Clones were sequenced by immunoSEQ multiplex PCR, and TCRdb holds only the in-frame ones, with some missing. The profile shows 75,000 to 90,000 clones, around nine tenths of them singletons. Per germline, CDR1 SGHAT and CDR2 FQNNGV. The ends lost 1 base at V and 5 bases at J; junction bases unmatched: 7. This CDR3 has 17 amino acids. The sample comprised blood. The TCR sequence derives from a man aged 25-45 years in good health. V and J are TRBV11-2 and TRBJ2-3; 12 positions agree with TRBD2. The CDR3 reads CASSLALLAGGIDTQYF. The DNA of the CDR3 is TGTGCCAGCAGCTTAGCATTACTAGCGGGGGGAATAGATACGCAGTATTTT.